The text below deals with one T cell receptor beta chain. What it recognizes is unknown. The source of the sample is a study of blood T cells in healthy people across ages. Study-level results: The diversity estimates, figures obtained from one million T cells, were considered underestimates. Higher diversity, along with more naive CD4+ cells, distinguished long-lived donors from aged donors.

Each sample yielded at least 5.5 micrograms of PBMC total RNA. Primed by a sample-barcoded 5' primer and a J-beta primer mix, a second PCR proceeded for about 6 to 12 cycles. Each cDNA was tagged by a template-switch adaptor containing 12 random nucleotides. MiXCR, run by TCRdb on the 5' RACE reads, gives a single entry per CDR3 protein. The sample includes 590,000 or so distinct CDR3 sequences, roughly 31% seen only once; the top ten take more than 15%. Looked up from germline, CDR1 is SGHTA and CDR2 is FQGNSA. V was pared by 2 bases and J by 7 bases, with 18 bases between. The CDR3 is 17 amino acids.

The V call is TRBV7-2, the J call TRBJ1-6; D is uncertain. The sequencing input was blood. This receptor was obtained from a woman of 80 years or more in good health. CDR3 nucleotide sequence: TGTGCCAGCAGCTTAAACTTTACTCCGGGTCAGAATTCACCCCTCCACTTT. Protein: CASSLNFTPGQNSPLHF.